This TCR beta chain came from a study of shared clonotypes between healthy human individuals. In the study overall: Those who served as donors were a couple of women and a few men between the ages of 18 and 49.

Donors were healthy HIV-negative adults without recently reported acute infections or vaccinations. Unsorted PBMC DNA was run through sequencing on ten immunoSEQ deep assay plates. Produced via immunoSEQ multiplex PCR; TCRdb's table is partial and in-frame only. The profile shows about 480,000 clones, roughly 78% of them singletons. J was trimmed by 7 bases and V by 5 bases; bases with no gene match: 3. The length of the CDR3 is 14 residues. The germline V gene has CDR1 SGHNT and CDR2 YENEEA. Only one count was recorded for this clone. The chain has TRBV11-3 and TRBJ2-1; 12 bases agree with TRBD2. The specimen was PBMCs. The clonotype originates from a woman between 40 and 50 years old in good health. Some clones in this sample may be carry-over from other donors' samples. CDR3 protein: CASSPGLAGNEQFF. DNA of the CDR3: TGTGCCAGCAGCCCCGGACTAGCGGGGAATGAGCAGTTCTTC.